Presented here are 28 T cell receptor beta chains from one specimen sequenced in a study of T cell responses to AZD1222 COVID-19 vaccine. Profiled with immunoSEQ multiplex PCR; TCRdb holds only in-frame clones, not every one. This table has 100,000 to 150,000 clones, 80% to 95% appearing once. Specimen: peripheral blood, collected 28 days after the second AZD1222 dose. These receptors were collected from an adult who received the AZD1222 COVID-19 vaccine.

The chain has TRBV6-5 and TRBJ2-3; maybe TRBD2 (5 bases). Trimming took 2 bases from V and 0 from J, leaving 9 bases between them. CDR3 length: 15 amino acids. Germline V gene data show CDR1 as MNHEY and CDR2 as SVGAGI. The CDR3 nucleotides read TGTGCCAGCAGTTACGCAGCGGCTAGCACAGATACGCAGTATTTT. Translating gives CASSYAAASTDTQYF.

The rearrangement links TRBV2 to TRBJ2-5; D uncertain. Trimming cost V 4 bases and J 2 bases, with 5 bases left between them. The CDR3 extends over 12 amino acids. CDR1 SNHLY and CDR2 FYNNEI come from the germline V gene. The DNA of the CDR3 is TGTGCCAGCAGTGCGCAGCAAGAGACCCAGTACTTC. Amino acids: CASSAQQETQYF. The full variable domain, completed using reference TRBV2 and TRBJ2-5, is EPEVTQTPSHQVTQMGQEVILRCVPISNHLYFYWYRQILGQKVEFLVSFYNNEISEKSEIFDDQFSVERPDGSNFTLKIRSTKLEDSAMYFCASSAQQETQYFGPGTRLLVL.

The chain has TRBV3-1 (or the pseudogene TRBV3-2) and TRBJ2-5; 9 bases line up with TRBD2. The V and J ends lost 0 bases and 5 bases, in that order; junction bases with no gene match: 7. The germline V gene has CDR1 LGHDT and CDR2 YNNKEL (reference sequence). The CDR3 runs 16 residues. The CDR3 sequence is CASSQDLAGVGETQYF. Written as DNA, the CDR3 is TGTGCCAGCAGCCAAGATTTAGCGGGAGTTGGGGAGACCCAGTACTTC.

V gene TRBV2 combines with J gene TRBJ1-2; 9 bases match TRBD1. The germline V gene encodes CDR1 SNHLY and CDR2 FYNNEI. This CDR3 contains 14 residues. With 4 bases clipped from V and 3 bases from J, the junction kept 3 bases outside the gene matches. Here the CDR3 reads CASSGQGEDYGYTF. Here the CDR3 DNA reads TGTGCCAGCAGTGGACAGGGGGAGGACTATGGCTACACCTTC.

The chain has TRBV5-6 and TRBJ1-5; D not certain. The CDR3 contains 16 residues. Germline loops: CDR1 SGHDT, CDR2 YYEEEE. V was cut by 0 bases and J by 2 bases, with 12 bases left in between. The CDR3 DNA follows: TGTGCCAGCAGCTTGGGTGGAATCTGGGGCAATCAGCCCCAGCATTTT. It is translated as CASSLGGIWGNQPQHF.

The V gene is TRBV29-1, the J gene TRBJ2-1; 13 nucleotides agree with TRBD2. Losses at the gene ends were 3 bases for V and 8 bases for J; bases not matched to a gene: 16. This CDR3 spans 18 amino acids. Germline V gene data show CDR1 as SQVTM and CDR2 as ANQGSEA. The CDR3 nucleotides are TGCAGCGTTGATAAAGGACTAGCGGGAGTCTTCCCGGGACATGAGCAGTTCTTC. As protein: CSVDKGLAGVFPGHEQFF.

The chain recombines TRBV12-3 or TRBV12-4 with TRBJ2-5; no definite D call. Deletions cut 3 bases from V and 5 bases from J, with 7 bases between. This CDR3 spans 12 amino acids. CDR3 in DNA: TGTGCCAGCAGTTTTGCGAGGGAGACCCAGTACTTC. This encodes CASSFARETQYF.

In nucleotides, the CDR3 is TGTGCCTGGAGGGGACAGGGCAATGAGCAGTTCTTC. Translated: CAWRGQGNEQFF. V is TRBV30 and J is TRBJ2-1, with TRBD1 identical over 9 bases. In germline, CDR1 is GTSNPN, CDR2 SVGIG (reference sequence). V dropped 3 bases and J dropped 6; count of bases not matched to a gene: 0. This CDR3 contains 12 residues.

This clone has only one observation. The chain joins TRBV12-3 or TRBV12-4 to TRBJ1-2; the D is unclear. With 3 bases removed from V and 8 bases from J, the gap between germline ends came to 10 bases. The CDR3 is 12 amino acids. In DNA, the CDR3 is TGTGCCAGCAGTTTTGGAAATGAGGGCTACACCTTC. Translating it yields CASSFGNEGYTF.

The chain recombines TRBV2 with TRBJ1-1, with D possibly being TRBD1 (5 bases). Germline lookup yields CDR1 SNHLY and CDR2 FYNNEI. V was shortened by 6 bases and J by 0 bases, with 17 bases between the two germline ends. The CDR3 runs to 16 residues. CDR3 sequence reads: CASSKDSLGLNTEAFF. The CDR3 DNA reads TGTGCCAGCAGCAAAGACAGCCTGGGGCTGAACACTGAAGCTTTCTTT.

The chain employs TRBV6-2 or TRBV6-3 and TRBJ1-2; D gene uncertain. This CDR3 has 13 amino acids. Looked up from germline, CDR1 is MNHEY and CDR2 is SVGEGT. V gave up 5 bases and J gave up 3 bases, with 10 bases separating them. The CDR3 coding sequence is TGTGCCAGCAGTCTCGCAGATTACTATGGCTACACCTTC. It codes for CASSLADYYGYTF.

The CDR3 nucleotides are TGTGCTAGTGGTCGCCAGCAGAACACTGAAGCTTTCTTT. Translated: CASGRQQNTEAFF. The chain combines TRBV12-5 with TRBJ1-1; D gene unclear. The CDR3 sequence is 13 residues long. V gave up 5 bases and J gave up 1 base, with 8 bases separating them. Germline V gene lookup returns CDR1 LGHNT and CDR2 FRNRAP.

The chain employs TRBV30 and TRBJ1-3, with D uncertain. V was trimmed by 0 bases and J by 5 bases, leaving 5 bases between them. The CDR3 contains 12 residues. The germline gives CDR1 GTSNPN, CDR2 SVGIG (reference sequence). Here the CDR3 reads CAWSVDRNTIYF. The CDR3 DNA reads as TGTGCCTGGAGTGTCGACCGAAACACCATATATTTT. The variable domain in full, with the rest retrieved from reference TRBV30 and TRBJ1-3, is SQTIHQWPATLVQPVGSPLSLECTVEGTSNPNLYWYRQAAGRGLQLLFYSVGIGQISSEVPQNLSASRPQDRQFILSSKKLLLSDSGFYLCAWSVDRNTIYFGEGSWLTVV.

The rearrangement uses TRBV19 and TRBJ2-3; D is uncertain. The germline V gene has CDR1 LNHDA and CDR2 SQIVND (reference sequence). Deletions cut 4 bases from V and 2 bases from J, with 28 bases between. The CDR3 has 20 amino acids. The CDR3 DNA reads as TGTGCCAGTAGTACCTCGAGCAGGCCTCTCCAACCCTACTACACAGATACGCAGTATTTT. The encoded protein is CASSTSSRPLQPYYTDTQYF.

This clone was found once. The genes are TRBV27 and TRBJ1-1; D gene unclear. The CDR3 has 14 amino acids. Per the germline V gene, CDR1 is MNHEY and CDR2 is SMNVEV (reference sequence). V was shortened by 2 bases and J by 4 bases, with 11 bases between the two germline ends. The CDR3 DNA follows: TGTGCCAGCAGTTTAACCCAGGCCGGCACTGAAGCTTTCTTT. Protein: CASSLTQAGTEAFF.

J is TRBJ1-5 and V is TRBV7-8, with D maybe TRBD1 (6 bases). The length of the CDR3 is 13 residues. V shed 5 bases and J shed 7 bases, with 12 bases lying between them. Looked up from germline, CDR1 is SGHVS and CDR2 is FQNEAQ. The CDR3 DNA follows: TGTGCCAGCAGCCTGGAGGGGGGACAGCCCCAGCATTTT. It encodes CASSLEGGQPQHF.

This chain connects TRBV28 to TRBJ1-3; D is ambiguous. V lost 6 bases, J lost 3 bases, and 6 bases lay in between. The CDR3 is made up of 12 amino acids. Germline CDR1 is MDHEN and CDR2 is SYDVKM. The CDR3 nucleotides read TGTGCCAGCAGCAACAGTGGAAACACCATATATTTT. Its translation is CASSNSGNTIYF. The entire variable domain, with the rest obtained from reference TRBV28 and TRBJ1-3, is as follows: DVKVTQSSRYLVKRTGEKVFLECVQDMDHENMFWYRQDPGLGLRLIYFSYDVKMKEKGDIPEGYSVSREKKERFSLILESASTNQTSMYLCASSNSGNTIYFGEGSWLTVV.

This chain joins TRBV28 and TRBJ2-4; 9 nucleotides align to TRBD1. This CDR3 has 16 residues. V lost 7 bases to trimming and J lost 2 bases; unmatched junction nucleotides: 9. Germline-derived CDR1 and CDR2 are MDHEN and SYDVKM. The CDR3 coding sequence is TGTGCCAGCACCTCGGGACAGGGCTCTCCCAAAAACATTCAGTACTTC. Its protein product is CASTSGQGSPKNIQYF.

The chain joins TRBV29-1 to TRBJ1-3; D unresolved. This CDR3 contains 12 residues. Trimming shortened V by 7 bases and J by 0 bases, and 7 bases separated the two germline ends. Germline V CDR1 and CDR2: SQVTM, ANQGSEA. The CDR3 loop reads CSGAVSGNTIYF. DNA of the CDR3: TGCAGCGGGGCGGTCTCTGGAAACACCATATATTTT. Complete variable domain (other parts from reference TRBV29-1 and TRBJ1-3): SAVISQKPSRDICQRGTSLTIQCQVDSQVTMMFWYRQQPGQSLTLIATANQGSEATYESGFVIDKFPISRPNLTFSTLTVSNMSPEDSSIYLCSGAVSGNTIYFGEGSWLTVV.

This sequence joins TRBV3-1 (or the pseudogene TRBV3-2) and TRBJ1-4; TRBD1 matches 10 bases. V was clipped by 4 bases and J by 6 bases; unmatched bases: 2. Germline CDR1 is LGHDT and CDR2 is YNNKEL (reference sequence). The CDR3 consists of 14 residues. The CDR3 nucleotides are TGTGCCAGCAGCCGACAGGGGGCCGATGAAAAACTGTTTTTT. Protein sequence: CASSRQGADEKLFF.

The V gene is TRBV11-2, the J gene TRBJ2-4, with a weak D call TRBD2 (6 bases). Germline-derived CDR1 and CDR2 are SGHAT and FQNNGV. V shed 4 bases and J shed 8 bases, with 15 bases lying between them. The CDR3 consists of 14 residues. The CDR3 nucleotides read TGTGCCAGCAGCTCCTCAGGGACGGGGGACATTCAGTACTTC. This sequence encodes CASSSSGTGDIQYF. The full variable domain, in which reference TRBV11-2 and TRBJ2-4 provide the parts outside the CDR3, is EAGVAQSPRYKIIEKRQSVAFWCNPISGHATLYWYQQILGQGPKLLIQFQNNGVVDDSQLPKDRFSAERLKGVDSTLKIQPAKLEDSAVYLCASSSSGTGDIQYFGAGTRLSVL.

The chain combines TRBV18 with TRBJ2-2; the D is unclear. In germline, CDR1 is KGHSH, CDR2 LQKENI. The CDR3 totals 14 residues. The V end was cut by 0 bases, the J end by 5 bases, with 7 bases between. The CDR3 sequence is CASSPPGGTGELFF. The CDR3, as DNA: TGTGCCAGCTCACCACCGGGTGGAACCGGGGAGCTGTTTTTT.

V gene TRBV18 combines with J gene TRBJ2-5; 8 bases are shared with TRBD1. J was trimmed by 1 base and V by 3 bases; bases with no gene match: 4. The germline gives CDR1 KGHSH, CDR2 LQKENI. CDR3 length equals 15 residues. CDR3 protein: CASSPRTGTQETQYF. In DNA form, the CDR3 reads TGTGCCAGCTCACCTCGGACAGGGACCCAAGAGACCCAGTACTTC.

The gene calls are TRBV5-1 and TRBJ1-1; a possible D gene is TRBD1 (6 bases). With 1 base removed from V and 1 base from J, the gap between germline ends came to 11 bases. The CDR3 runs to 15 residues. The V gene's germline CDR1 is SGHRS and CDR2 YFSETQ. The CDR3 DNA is TGCGCCAGCAGCTTGAGGGGGGGCGCGAACACTGAAGCTTTCTTT. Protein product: CASSLRGGANTEAFF.

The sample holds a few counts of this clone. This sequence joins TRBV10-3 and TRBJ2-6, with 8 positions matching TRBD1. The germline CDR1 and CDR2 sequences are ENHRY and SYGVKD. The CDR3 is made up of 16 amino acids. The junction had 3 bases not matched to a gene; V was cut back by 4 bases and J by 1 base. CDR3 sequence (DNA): TGTGCCATCAGTGGACAGGGGACATCTGGGGCCAACGTCCTGACTTTC. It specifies CAISGQGTSGANVLTF.

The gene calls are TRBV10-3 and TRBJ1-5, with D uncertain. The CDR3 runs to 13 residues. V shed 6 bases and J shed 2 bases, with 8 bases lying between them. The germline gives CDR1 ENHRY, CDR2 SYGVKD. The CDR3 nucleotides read TGTGCCATCAGATCGGGTGGCAATCAGCCCCAGCATTTT. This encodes CAIRSGGNQPQHF.

CDR3 in DNA: TGTGCCAGCAGCTTGAGTGGGGTGCAAGAGACCCAGTACTTC. Its translation: CASSLSGVQETQYF. The chain uses TRBV7-9 and TRBJ2-5, with D uncertain. The length of the CDR3 is 14 residues. CDR1 is SEHNR, CDR2 FQNEAQ, per germline (reference sequence). The V end was cut by 3 bases, the J end by 2 bases, with 10 bases between.

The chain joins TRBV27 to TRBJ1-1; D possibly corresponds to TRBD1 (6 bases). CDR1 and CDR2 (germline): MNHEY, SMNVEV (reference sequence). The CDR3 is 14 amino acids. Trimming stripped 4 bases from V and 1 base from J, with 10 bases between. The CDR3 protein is CASSSGQTNTEAFF. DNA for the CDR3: TGTGCCAGCAGTTCTGGACAGACGAACACTGAAGCTTTCTTT.